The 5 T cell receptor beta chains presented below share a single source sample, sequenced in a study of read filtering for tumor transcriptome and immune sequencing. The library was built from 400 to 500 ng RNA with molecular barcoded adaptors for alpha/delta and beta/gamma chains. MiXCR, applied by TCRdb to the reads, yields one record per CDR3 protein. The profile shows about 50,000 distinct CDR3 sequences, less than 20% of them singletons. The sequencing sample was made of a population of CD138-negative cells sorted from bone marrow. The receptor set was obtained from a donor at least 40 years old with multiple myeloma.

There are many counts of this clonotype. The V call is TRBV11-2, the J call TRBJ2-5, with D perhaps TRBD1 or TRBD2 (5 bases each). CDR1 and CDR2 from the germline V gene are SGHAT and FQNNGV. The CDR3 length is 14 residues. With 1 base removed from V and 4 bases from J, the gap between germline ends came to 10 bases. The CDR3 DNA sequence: TGTGCCAGCAGCTTAGGAGGTGGGACAGAGACCCAGTACTTC. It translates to CASSLGGGTETQYF. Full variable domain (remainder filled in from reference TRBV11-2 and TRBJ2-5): EAGVAQSPRYKIIEKRQSVAFWCNPISGHATLYWYQQILGQGPKLLIQFQNNGVVDDSQLPKDRFSAERLKGVDSTLKIQPAKLEDSAVYLCASSLGGGTETQYFGPGTRLLVL.

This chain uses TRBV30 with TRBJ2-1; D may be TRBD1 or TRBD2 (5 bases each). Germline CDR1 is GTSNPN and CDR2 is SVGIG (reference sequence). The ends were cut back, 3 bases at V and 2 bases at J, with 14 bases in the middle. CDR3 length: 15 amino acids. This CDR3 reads CAWSRGRSPYNEQFF. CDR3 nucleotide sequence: TGTGCCTGGAGCCGGGGCAGGAGCCCCTACAATGAGCAGTTCTTC.

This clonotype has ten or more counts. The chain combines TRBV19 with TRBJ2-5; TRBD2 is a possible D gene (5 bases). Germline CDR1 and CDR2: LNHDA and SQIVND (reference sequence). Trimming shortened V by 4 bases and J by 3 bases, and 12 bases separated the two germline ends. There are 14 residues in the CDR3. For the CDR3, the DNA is TGTGCCAGTAGTACCTCGGGAAGCAAAGAGACCCAGTACTTC. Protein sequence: CASSTSGSKETQYF.

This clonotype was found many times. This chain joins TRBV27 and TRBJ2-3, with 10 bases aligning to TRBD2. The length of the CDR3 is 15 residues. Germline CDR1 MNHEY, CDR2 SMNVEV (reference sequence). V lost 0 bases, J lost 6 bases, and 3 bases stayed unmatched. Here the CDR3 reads CASSLSGTSADTQYF. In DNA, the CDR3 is TGTGCCAGCAGTTTATCGGGGACTAGCGCGGATACGCAGTATTTT.

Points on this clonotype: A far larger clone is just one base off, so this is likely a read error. DNA of the CDR3: TGCAGTGCTAGTAGCGGGAGTCACTATGAGCAGTACTTC. This encodes CSASSGSHYEQYF. V gene TRBV20-1 combines with J gene TRBJ2-7, with 9 bases aligning to TRBD2. CDR1 is DFQATT, CDR2 SNEGSKA, per germline (reference sequence). This CDR3 has 13 amino acids. Trimming at V came to 3 bases and at J to 7 bases, leaving 7 bases not matched to a gene.